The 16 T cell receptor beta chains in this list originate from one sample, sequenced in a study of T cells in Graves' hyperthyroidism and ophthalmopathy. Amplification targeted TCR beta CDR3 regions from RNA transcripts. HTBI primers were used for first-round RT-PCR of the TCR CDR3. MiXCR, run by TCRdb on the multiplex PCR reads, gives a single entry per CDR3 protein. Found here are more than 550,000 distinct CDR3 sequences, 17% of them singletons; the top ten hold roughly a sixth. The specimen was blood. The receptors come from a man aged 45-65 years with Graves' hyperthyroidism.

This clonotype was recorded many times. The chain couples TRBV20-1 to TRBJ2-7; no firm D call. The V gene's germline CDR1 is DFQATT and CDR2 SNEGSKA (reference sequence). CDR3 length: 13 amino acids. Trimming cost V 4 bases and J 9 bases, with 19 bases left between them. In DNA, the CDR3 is TGCAGTGCTATCCTAGGACCGGCCCAAGCGCAGTACTTC. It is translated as CSAILGPAQAQYF.

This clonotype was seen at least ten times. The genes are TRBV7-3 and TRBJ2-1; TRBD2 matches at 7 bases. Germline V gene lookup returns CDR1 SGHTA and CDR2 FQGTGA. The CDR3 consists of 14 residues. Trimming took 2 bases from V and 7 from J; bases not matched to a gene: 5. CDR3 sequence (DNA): TGTGCCAGCAGCTTACTAGCGGCACCAAATGAGCAGTTCTTC. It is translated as CASSLLAAPNEQFF.

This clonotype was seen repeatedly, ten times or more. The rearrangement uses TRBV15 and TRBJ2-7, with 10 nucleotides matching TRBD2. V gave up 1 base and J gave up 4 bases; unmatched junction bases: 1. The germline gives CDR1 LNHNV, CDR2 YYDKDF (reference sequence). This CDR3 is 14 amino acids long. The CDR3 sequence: CATSRGSGRYEQYF. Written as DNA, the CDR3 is TGTGCCACCAGCAGAGGTAGCGGGAGGTACGAGCAGTACTTC.

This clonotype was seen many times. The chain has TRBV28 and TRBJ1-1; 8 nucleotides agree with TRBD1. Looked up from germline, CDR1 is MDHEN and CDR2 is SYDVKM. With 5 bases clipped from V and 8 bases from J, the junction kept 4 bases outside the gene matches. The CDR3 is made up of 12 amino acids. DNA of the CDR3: TGTGCCAGCAGTATCCCAGGGGGCGAAGCTTTCTTT. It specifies CASSIPGGEAFF.

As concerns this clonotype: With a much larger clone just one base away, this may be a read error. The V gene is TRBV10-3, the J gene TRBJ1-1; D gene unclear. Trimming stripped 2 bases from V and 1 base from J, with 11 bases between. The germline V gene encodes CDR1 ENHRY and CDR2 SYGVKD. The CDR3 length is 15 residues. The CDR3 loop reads CAISELDRGNTEAFF. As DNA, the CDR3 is TGTGCCATCAGTGAGCTGGACCGAGGGAACACTGAAGCTTTCTTT.

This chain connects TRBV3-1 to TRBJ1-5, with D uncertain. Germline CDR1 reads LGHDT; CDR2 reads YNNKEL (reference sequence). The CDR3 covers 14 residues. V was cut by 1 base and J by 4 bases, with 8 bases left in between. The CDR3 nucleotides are TGTGCCAGCAGCCAAGCACGGCAGAATCAGCCCCAGCATTTT. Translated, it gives CASSQARQNQPQHF. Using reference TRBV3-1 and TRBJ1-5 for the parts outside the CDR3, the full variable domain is DTAVSQTPKYLVTQMGNDKSIKCEQNLGHDTMYWYKQDSKKFLKIMFSYNNKELIINETVPNRFSPKSPDKAHLNLHINSLELGDSAVYFCASSQARQNQPQHFGDGTRLSIL.

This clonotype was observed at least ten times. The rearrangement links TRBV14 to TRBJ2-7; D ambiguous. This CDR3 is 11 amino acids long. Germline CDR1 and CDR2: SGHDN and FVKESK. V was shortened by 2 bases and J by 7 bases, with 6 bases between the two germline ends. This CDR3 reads CASSQFGEQYF. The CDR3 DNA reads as TGTGCCAGCAGCCAATTCGGGGAGCAGTACTTC.

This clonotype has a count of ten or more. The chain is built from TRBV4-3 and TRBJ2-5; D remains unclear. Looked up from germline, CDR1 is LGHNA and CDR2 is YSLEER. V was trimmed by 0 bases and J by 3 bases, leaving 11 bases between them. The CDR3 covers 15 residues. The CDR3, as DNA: TGCGCCAGCAGCCAAGATGTGGGTGACAAAGAGACCCAGTACTTC. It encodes CASSQDVGDKETQYF.

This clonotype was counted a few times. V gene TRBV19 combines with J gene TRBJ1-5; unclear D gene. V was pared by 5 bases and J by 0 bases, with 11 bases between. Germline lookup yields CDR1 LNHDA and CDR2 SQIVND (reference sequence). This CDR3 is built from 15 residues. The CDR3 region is CASSVGQYSNQPQHF. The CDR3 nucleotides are TGTGCCAGTAGTGTCGGCCAGTATAGCAATCAGCCCCAGCATTTT. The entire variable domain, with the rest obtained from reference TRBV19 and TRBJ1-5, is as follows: DGGITQSPKYLFRKEGQNVTLSCEQNLNHDAMYWYRQDPGQGLRLIYYSQIVNDFQKGDIAEGYSVSREKKESFPLTVTSAQKNPTAFYLCASSVGQYSNQPQHFGDGTRLSIL.

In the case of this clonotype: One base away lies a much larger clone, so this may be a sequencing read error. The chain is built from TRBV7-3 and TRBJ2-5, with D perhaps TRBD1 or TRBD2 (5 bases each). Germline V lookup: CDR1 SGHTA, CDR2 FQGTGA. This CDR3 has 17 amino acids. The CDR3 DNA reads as TGTGCCAGCAACTTAGGCTTCCGGGGCCTGTACCAAGAGACCCAGTACTTC. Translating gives CASNLGFRGLYQETQYF.

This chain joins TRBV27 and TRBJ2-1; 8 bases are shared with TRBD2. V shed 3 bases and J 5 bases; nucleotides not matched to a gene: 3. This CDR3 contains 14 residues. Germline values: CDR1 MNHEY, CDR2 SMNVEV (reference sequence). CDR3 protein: CASSLREVHNEQFF. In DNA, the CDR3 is TGTGCCAGCAGTTTGCGGGAGGTACACAATGAGCAGTTCTTC.

CDR3 amino acids: CASSLDTSGRAYNEQFF. The CDR3 DNA sequence: TGTGCCAGCAGCTTAGATACGAGCGGGAGGGCCTACAATGAGCAGTTCTTC. The J gene is TRBJ2-1, the V gene TRBV13; TRBD2 matches at 10 bases. The trim removed 1 base at V and 2 bases at J, leaving 5 bases unmatched. The germline CDR1 and CDR2 sequences are PRHDT and FYEKMQ (reference sequence). This CDR3 region has 17 residues.

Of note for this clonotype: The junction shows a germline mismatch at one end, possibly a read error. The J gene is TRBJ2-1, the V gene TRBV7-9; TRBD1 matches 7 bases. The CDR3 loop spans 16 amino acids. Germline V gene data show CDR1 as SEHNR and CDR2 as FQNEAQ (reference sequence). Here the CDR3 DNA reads TGTGCCAGCATCAATGACAGGGAAACCAATTACAATGAACAGTTCTTC. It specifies CASINDRETNYNEQFF.

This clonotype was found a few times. DNA for the CDR3: TGTGCCAGTAGGCTGGGAGAAGGACTTGCCTACGAGCAGTACTTC. This codes for CASRLGEGLAYEQYF. The rearrangement joins TRBV19 to TRBJ2-7; maybe TRBD2 (5 bases). The CDR3 loop spans 15 amino acids. Trimming removed 6 bases from V and 2 bases from J, with 17 bases in between. Germline V CDR1 and CDR2: LNHDA, SQIVND (reference sequence).

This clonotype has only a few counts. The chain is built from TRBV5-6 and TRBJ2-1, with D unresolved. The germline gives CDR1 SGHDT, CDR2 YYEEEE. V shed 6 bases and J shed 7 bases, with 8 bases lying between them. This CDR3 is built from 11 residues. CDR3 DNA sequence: TGTGCCAGCACCCTGGGGAATGAGCAGTTCTTC. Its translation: CASTLGNEQFF.

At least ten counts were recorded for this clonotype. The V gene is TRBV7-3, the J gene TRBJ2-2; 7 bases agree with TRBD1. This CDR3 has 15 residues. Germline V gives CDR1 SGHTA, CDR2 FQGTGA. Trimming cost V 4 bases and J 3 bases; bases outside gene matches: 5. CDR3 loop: CASSSGGVDTGELFF. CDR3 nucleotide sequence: TGTGCCAGCAGCTCAGGGGGAGTGGACACCGGGGAGCTGTTTTTT.